This TCR beta chain comes out of a study of T cells after yellow fever vaccination. The table lists this clonotype with a few counts. The TCR cDNA carried a universal primer site and UMIs from 5'RACE template switching. TCRdb called the 5' RACE reads again in MiXCR, with one record for every CDR3 protein. The sample includes about 580,000 distinct CDR3 sequences, roughly a sixth of them seen just once. This CDR3 has 14 residues. Germline CDR1 and CDR2: SEHNR and FQNEAQ (reference sequence). Trimming shortened V by 0 bases and J by 4 bases, and 9 bases separated the two germline ends. The chain is built from TRBV7-9 and TRBJ2-5; D unresolved. The receptor's source is a man between 18 and 35 years old who received the YFV17D yellow fever vaccine. The input for sequencing was PBMCs, taken around 5 days after the first yellow fever vaccination. The CDR3 nucleotides read TGTGCCAGCAGCTTAGCAGGGTGGTTAGAGACCCAGTACTTC. This translates into CASSLAGWLETQYF.